This T cell receptor (beta chain) was retrieved from a study of blood T cell repertoires in COVID-19. Study information: The analysed material was cDNA or gDNA that came from T cells, B-cell-depleted T cells, or PBMCs.

The CDR3 spans 15 residues. CDR1 is SGHRS, CDR2 YFSETQ, per germline. The ends were cut back, 6 bases at V and 4 bases at J, with 16 bases in the middle. This clone has more than one count but fewer than ten. Using immunoSEQ multiplex PCR, the repertoire was profiled, and TCRdb retains in-frame clones only, with some absent. The sample lists approximately 170,000 clones; approximately 74% were seen once. The sequence came from a woman older than 75 with acute or convalescent COVID-19. What was sequenced was peripheral blood. The chain carries TRBV5-1 and TRBJ2-2; D is perhaps TRBD1 (8 bases). CDR3: CASIPTGGVTGELFF. The CDR3 DNA reads as TGCGCCAGCATCCCTACAGGGGGGGTCACCGGGGAGCTGTTTTTT. The full variable domain, rest sourced from reference TRBV5-1 and TRBJ2-2, is KAGVTQTPRYLIKTRGQQVTLSCSPISGHRSVSWYQQTPGQGLQFLFEYFSETQRNKGNFPGRFSGRQFSNSRSEMNVSTLELGDSALYLCASIPTGGVTGELFFGEGSRLTVL.